Below, one T cell receptor beta chain is given with its context. This clonotype occurred a few times. No cognate antigen has been identified for it. The input lacks base qualities; no much larger clone sits a single base away. TCR beta CDR3 regions were amplified from RNA transcripts. For the first round of RT-PCR on the TCR CDR3, the HTBI primer set was used together with the Qiagen OneStep RT-PCR kit. Libraries were constructed in a second round of multiplex PCR, after which size selection and purification were performed. The libraries were sequenced on an Illumina HiSeq2000 using paired-end 100 bp reads. The authors' pipeline ran thus. Raw data were processed with SOAPnuke, discarding reads with adapters, uncalled bases, mean Phred below 15, or no exact constant-primer or identifier match. COPE v1.2.5 was used to merge high-quality paired reads, and clonotypes were defined as unique nucleotide sequences. MiTCR v1.1 was used to align clonotypes to the IMGT TRBV, TRBD and TRBJ reference segments. Only V-J combinations with frequency above 0.0001, covering 99% to 99.2% of repertoires, were analysed. A TCS score was defined as the ratio between F50 (clonal expansion) and ExV (chaos), using BLOSUM62-based TCRdist between CDR3 peptides within each V-J. Welch's t-statistics and random forest reduced around 510 V-J features to under 15, which were used in a naive Bayes classifier (R e1071). TCRdb trimmed public reads at Q25 via fastp, called clones via MiXCR and kept in-frame beta chains. Merged by CDR3 protein, the rows form single entries marked with the most common genes and DNA. TCRdb, rather than the study authors, made the V and J calls. This sample lists under 700,000 distinct CDR3 sequences; 16% were detected once. Clones ranked in the top ten supply about 17% of the sample.

Stable Graves' hyperthyroidism was defined as no progression to ophthalmopathy during 18 months of follow-up. The hyperthyroidism patients were between 18 and 65 years old and newly diagnosed, with a disease duration of less than 2 months. Exclusion was applied to patients with uncontrolled infections, other autoimmune diseases, pregnancy or lactation. Clinical symptoms, serum thyroxine and TRAb, thyroid ultrasound, and orbital computed tomography formed the basis for the diagnoses. PBMCs were isolated from 10 ml of fresh peripheral blood by Ficoll-Paque density gradient centrifugation. Total RNA was extracted using Trizol reagent, and RNA quality was assessed on an Agilent 2100 Bioanalyzer. These data are taken from a study of T cells in Graves' hyperthyroidism and ophthalmopathy (dated by TCRdb to between 2018 and 2020). Notes on the research overall: Peripheral blood was collected at initial diagnosis, before any treatment. The paper describes TCR Vbeta CDR3 sequencing of 135 peripheral blood samples, made up of about 40 ophthalmopathy patients, 70 to 80 hyperthyroidism patients and 17 progressor patients. After blood sampling, hyperthyroidism patients were treated with methimazole at a starting dose of 30 mg daily, and ophthalmopathy patients were treated with high-dose intravenous methylprednisolone. To identify TCR V-J signatures that set the groups apart, the researchers used a discovery cohort of 100 patients, made up of 43 with Graves' ophthalmopathy and some 55 with stable Graves' hyperthyroidism. The study also compared thyroid tissue and blood T-cell repertoires from five or six Graves' hyperthyroidism patients. The 75 to 100 discovery patients were divided at random into training and test sets in a 7:3 ratio. An independent validation cohort of fewer than 20 hyperthyroidism patients and 17 patients who later progressed to ophthalmopathy tested prospective prediction of ophthalmopathy.

Beyond this particular receptor, the publication reports: Most expanded thyroid clonotypes (frequency above 0.001) were also detected in blood, suggesting blood repertoires may reflect thyroid immune responses. In validation, progression to ophthalmopathy was predicted by the model with roughly 71% sensitivity and around 75% specificity, a median of roughly 6.4 months before onset. No statistical method was used to fix the sample size in advance, and group allocation was not hidden from the investigators. A 13 V-J signature model separated ophthalmopathy from stable hyperthyroidism, with about 90% sensitivity and just under 84% specificity in cross-validation and 80%/75% in testing.

From the germline V gene (reference sequence), CDR1 is MNHEY and CDR2 is SMNVEV. From cysteine to phenylalanine, the CDR3 is 17 amino acids long. Kept here is only the CDR3 DNA, which spans 51 bases and is read in frame from base 1. At the junction V is shortened by 7 bases and J by 3 bases, with 23 bases in between. Recombination joined TRBV27 with TRBJ2-3; the D gene is perhaps TRBD2, on 7 matching bases. The receptor was isolated from a woman younger than 30 with Graves' hyperthyroidism. The sequenced material came from blood. The base sequence is TGTGCCAGCAAGGCCTGGGGGAGGGGGGGTGAGACAGATACGCAGTATTTT. Its product reads: CASKAWGRGGETDTQYF.